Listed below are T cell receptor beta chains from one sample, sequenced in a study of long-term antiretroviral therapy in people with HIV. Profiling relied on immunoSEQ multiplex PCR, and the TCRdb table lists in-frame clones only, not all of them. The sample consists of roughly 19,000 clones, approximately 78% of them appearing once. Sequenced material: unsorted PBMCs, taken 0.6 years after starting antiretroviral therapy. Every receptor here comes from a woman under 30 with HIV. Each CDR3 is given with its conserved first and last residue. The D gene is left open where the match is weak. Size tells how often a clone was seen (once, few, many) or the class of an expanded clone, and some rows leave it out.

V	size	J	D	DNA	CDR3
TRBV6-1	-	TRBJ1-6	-	TGTGCCAGCACGAAGGGGTTTCTTAATTCACCCCTCCACTTT	CASTKGFLNSPLHF
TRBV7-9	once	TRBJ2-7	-	TGTGCCAGCAGCTTATCTGGGGGGTTCTACGAGCAGTACTTC	CASSLSGGFYEQYF
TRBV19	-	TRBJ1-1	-	TGTGCCAGTAGTACCCGATGGGGGCGATTCACTGAAGCTTTCTTT	CASSTRWGRFTEAFF
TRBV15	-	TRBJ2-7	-	TGTGCCACAAGAATTCCGGGATCCTACGAGCAGTACTTC	CATRIPGSYEQYF
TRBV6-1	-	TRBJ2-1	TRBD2	TGTGCCAGCAGTGAGGCGGTGGCGGGAGAATACAATGAGCAGTTCTTC	CASSEAVAGEYNEQFF
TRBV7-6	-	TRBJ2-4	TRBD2	TGTGCCAGCAGCTTAGGTGTTAGCGGGGGGGCGGGGGCCAAAAACATTCAGTACTTC	CASSLGVSGGAGAKNIQYF
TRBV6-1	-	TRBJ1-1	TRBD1	TGTGCCAGCAGTGTGACAGGGGCGAACACTGAAGCTTTCTTT	CASSVTGANTEAFF
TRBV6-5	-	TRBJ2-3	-	TGTGCCAGCAGCGAGTTAGGAATCAGTCGAGATACGCAGTATTTT	CASSELGISRDTQYF
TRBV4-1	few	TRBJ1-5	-	TGCGCCAGCAGCCAAGACTACAGCTTAAGCAATCAGCCCCAGCATTTT	CASSQDYSLSNQPQHF
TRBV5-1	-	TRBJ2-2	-	TGCGCCAGCAGCTTAGGCCAGAACACCGGGGAGCTGTTTTTT	CASSLGQNTGELFF
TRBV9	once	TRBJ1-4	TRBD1	TGTGCCAGCAGCGTAGCCGGGACAGGGCGCGAAAAACTGTTTTTT	CASSVAGTGREKLFF
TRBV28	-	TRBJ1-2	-	TGTGCCAGCAAGGAGAACGGGAACTATGGCTACACCTTC	CASKENGNYGYTF
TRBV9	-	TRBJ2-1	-	TGTGCCAGCAGCGTAGGGAATTCCAATGAGCAGTTCTTC	CASSVGNSNEQFF
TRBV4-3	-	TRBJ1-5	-	TGCGCCAGCAGCCAAGTTTGGGGCGACAGTCAGCCCCAGCATTTT	CASSQVWGDSQPQHF
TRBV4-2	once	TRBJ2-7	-	TGTGCCAGCAGCCAAGATATGGGGGGATCCACCTACGAGCAGTACTTC	CASSQDMGGSTYEQYF
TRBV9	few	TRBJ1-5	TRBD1	TGTGCCAGCAGCGTGGGGGGACAGCTCAATCAGCCCCAGCATTTT	CASSVGGQLNQPQHF
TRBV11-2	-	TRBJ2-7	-	TGTGCCAGCAGCTTAGGCTTTTTGGCCTACGAGCAGTACTTC	CASSLGFLAYEQYF
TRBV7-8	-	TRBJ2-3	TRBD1	TGTGCCAGCAGCTCGACGACAGGGATCTTGGAGTATTTT	CASSSTTGILEYF
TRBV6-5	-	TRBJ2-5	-	TGTGCCAGCAGTTACTCCGACAGCCAAGAGACCCAGTACTTC	CASSYSDSQETQYF
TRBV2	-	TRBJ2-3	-	TGTGCCAGCAGTGAAGAAAAGGACGAGGCTAGCACAGATACGCAGTATTTT	CASSEEKDEASTDTQYF
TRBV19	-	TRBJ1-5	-	TGTGCCAGTAGTATATGGAGCAGGGCCAATCAGCCCCAGCATTTT	CASSIWSRANQPQHF